The 9 T cell receptor beta chains presented below share a single source sample, sequenced in a study of blood T cells in healthy people across ages. A second about 7 to 11 cycle PCR used barcoded and J-beta primers. From the 5' RACE reads, TCRdb called clonotypes with MiXCR, one entry per CDR3 protein. The data hold roughly 800,000 distinct CDR3 sequences, with approximately 35% observed a single time. The sample taken for sequencing was blood. These receptors all stem from a young man in good health.

The chain employs TRBV20-1 and TRBJ1-6, with no clear D. V lost 0 bases, J lost 7 bases, and 16 bases lay in between. CDR1 is DFQATT and CDR2 is SNEGSKA in the germline V gene (reference sequence). The length of the CDR3 is 16 residues. The CDR3 region is CSARDSFAQPNSPLHF. Written as DNA, the CDR3 is TGCAGTGCTAGAGATAGCTTCGCGCAACCCAATTCACCCCTCCACTTT.

The chain couples TRBV10-1 to TRBJ2-5; D is ambiguous. CDR1 and CDR2 (germline): WNHNN, SYGVQD (reference sequence). Trimming stripped 2 bases from V and 2 bases from J, with 6 bases between. CDR3 size: 13 residues. In DNA form, the CDR3 reads TGCGCCAGCAGTGAGGCCAGGCAAGAGACCCAGTACTTC. This gives the protein CASSEARQETQYF.

The chain is built from TRBV20-1 and TRBJ2-3; 8 nucleotides line up with TRBD2. This CDR3 is 15 amino acids long. J gave up 5 bases and V 0 bases, and 7 bases lay outside the gene matches. Germline V gene lookup returns CDR1 DFQATT and CDR2 SNEGSKA (reference sequence). The CDR3 bases are TGCAGTGCTAGAGATGTCGGGGGGGCCTTAGATACGCAGTATTTT. As protein: CSARDVGGALDTQYF.

The genes are TRBV20-1 and TRBJ1-6; D might be TRBD1 (6 bases). The CDR3 is 13 amino acids. Per the germline V gene, CDR1 is DFQATT and CDR2 is SNEGSKA (reference sequence). Trimming pared 5 bases from V and 6 bases from J, leaving 11 bases between. The CDR3 sequence: CSAGQLGNSPLHF. The CDR3 DNA sequence: TGCAGTGCTGGACAGTTGGGTAATTCACCCCTCCACTTT.

The sample holds a few counts of this clonotype. The chain combines TRBV6-6 with TRBJ2-1, with 9 bases matching TRBD1. From germline, CDR1 is MNHNY and CDR2 SVGAGI (reference sequence). With 2 bases clipped from V and 10 bases from J, the junction kept 12 bases outside the gene matches. The CDR3 contains 16 residues. DNA of the CDR3: TGTGCCAGCAGTTACAAGATGCCGGGACAGGGCGGCGAGCAGTTCTTC. It yields the protein CASSYKMPGQGGEQFF.

This clonotype was observed a handful of times. The chain combines TRBV24-1 with TRBJ2-3, with D tentatively TRBD2 (6 bases). Germline V lookup: CDR1 KGHDR, CDR2 SFDVKD. The CDR3 is 18 residues long. V was trimmed by 3 bases and J by 0 bases, leaving 18 bases between them. DNA of the CDR3: TGTGCCACCAGTGATCCAGCCGCCGGGGGTGGTAGCACAGATACGCAGTATTTT. This gives the protein CATSDPAAGGGSTDTQYF.

This clonotype was recorded once. The chain uses TRBV4-1 and TRBJ2-5; TRBD1 matches 7 bases. The CDR3 spans 13 residues. V was pared by 2 bases and J by 9 bases, with 6 bases of the junction left unmatched. CDR1 MGHRA and CDR2 YSYEKL come from the germline V gene. The chain's CDR3 is CASSQPGQMAQYF. For the CDR3, the DNA is TGCGCCAGCAGCCAACCGGGACAGATGGCCCAGTACTTC.

This chain's CDR3 is CATSNRVGGTEAFF. In DNA form, the CDR3 reads TGTGCCACCAGCAACAGGGTTGGGGGCACTGAAGCTTTCTTT. The genes are TRBV15 and TRBJ1-1; the D gene is possibly TRBD1 (6 bases). The CDR3 has 14 amino acids. V dropped 4 bases and J dropped 4 bases, with 13 bases sitting between them. The germline CDR1 and CDR2 sequences are LNHNV and YYDKDF (reference sequence).

This clonotype was observed many times. The rearrangement uses TRBV12-3 or TRBV12-4 and TRBJ1-2; tentatively, D is TRBD1 (5 bases). The CDR3 has 14 residues. Trimming took off 6 bases at V and 2 bases at J, with 13 bases between the two ends. In DNA, the CDR3 is TGTGCCAGCAGGACACAGGACCCCAACTATGGCTACACCTTC. Translation: CASRTQDPNYGYTF.